Following are 5 T cell receptor beta chains from one sample sequenced in a study of T cells in Graves' hyperthyroidism and ophthalmopathy. RNA transcripts provided the source from which TCR beta CDR3 regions were amplified. TCR CDR3 regions were first amplified by RT-PCR with HTBI primers. From the multiplex PCR reads, TCRdb called clonotypes with MiXCR, one entry per CDR3 protein. The sample lists hundreds of thousands of distinct CDR3 sequences; 15% to 19% were seen once. Sequenced material: blood. The source is a young woman with Graves' hyperthyroidism.

The sample holds many counts of this clonotype. The chain joins TRBV12-3 or TRBV12-4 to TRBJ1-1; a weak D match, TRBD1 (5 bases). V lost 1 base to trimming and J lost 4 bases, with 13 bases between them. This CDR3 region has 15 residues. Written as DNA, the CDR3 is TGTGCCAGCAGTTTAGGGTCTGGGAGGGGCACTGAAGCTTTCTTT. As protein: CASSLGSGRGTEAFF.

This clonotype has more than one count but fewer than ten. V gene TRBV28 combines with J gene TRBJ2-7; D call uncertain. This CDR3 has 12 amino acids. CDR1 is MDHEN and CDR2 is SYDVKM in the germline V gene. With 10 bases removed from V and 1 base from J, the gap between germline ends came to 11 bases. CDR3 nucleotides: TGTGCCACTCCCCACGGATCCTACGAGCAGTACTTC. This encodes CATPHGSYEQYF.

This clonotype has a count of ten or more. The chain joins TRBV6-5 to TRBJ2-1; no firm D call. This CDR3 has 19 amino acids. The V gene's germline CDR1 is MNHEY and CDR2 SVGAGI. V was pared by 0 bases and J by 0 bases, with 18 bases between. This CDR3 reads CASSYSSSSPPSSYNEQFF. DNA for the CDR3: TGTGCCAGCAGTTACTCGTCGAGTTCCCCTCCTAGCTCCTACAATGAGCAGTTCTTC.

The chain is built from TRBV3-1 and TRBJ2-5; D remains unclear. Germline values: CDR1 LGHDT, CDR2 YNNKEL (reference sequence). CDR3 size: 15 residues. V lost 5 bases and J 5 bases, leaving 18 bases between the germline ends. CDR3 in amino acids: CASSSQPVVSETQYF. The CDR3, as DNA: TGTGCCAGCAGCTCCCAACCGGTAGTATCGGAGACCCAGTACTTC.

This clonotype turned up a few times. J is TRBJ2-3 and V is TRBV4-2; D may correspond to TRBD1 or TRBD2 (5 bases each). The CDR3 sequence is 16 residues long. V was clipped by 1 base and J by 2 bases, with 13 bases between them. CDR1 LGHNA and CDR2 YNFKEQ come from the germline V gene. The DNA for the CDR3 is TGTGCCAGCAGCCAAGGCTTAGGGACCCCCACAGATACGCAGTATTTT. Amino acids: CASSQGLGTPTDTQYF.